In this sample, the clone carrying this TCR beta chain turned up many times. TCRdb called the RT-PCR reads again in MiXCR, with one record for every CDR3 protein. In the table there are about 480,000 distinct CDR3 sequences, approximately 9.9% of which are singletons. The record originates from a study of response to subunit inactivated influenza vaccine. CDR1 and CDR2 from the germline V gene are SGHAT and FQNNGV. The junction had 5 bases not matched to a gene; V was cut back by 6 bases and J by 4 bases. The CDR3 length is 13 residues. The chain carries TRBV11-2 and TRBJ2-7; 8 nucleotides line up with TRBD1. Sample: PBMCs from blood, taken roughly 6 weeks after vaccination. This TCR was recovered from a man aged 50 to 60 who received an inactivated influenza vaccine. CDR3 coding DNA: TGTGCCAGCAGTGTGACAGGGGCGTACGAGCAGTACTTC. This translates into CASSVTGAYEQYF. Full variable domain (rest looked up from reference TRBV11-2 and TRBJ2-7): EAGVAQSPRYKIIEKRQSVAFWCNPISGHATLYWYQQILGQGPKLLIQFQNNGVVDDSQLPKDRFSAERLKGVDSTLKIQPAKLEDSAVYLCASSVTGAYEQYFGPGTRLTVT.